The 21 T cell receptor beta chains given below trace back to one sample, sequenced in a study of shared T cell receptors in the human thymus. The repertoire was sequenced with immunoSEQ multiplex PCR; TCRdb's copy has only in-frame clones and lacks some. The table has about 710,000 clones, approximately 89% seen once. The sample was also linked to a second study, of human thymus T cells.

Sample: thymocytes. These receptors were taken from a boy under three years old with a congenital heart defect.

The V and J genes are TRBV6-6 and TRBJ1-1; D gene unclear. The germline V gene encodes CDR1 MNHNY and CDR2 SVGAGI (reference sequence). V gave up 6 bases and J gave up 1 base, with 12 bases separating them. CDR3 length equals 14 residues. The CDR3 loop is CASSQSYGNTEAFF. CDR3 DNA sequence: TGTGCCAGCAGCCAAAGTTACGGGAACACTGAAGCTTTCTTT.

The rearrangement uses TRBV4-2 and TRBJ2-3; 9 nucleotides line up with TRBD2. V lost 2 bases and J lost 5; bases outside the gene matches: 2. Per germline, CDR1 LGHNA and CDR2 YNFKEQ. The CDR3 totals 14 residues. The CDR3 sequence is CASSQLAGEDTQYF. The CDR3 DNA reads as TGTGCCAGCAGCCAATTAGCGGGGGAAGATACGCAGTATTTT.

J is TRBJ2-3 and V is TRBV2; the match to TRBD2 covers 11 bases. J was trimmed by 1 base and V by 1 base; bases with no gene match: 13. The CDR3 covers 20 residues. Germline CDR1 reads SNHLY; CDR2 reads FYNNEI. This CDR3 reads CASSEDPSGRSNVGTDTQYF. The CDR3, as DNA: TGTGCCAGCAGTGAAGACCCTAGCGGGAGGAGCAACGTCGGCACAGATACGCAGTATTTT.

V and J are TRBV5-6 and TRBJ1-2; D remains unclear. Germline V gene lookup returns CDR1 SGHDT and CDR2 YYEEEE. Trimming removed 1 base at V and 0 bases at J, with 16 bases between. This CDR3 has 17 amino acids. CDR3 amino acids: CASSLSRTYATNYGYTF. The CDR3 region has the DNA TGTGCCAGCAGCTTGAGTAGAACGTACGCTACTAACTATGGCTACACCTTC. Variable domain in full (rest from reference TRBV5-6 and TRBJ1-2): DAGVTQSPTHLIKTRGQQVTLRCSPKSGHDTVSWYQQALGQGPQFIFQYYEEEERQRGNFPDRFSGHQFPNYSSELNVNALLLGDSALYLCASSLSRTYATNYGYTFGSGTRLTVV.

The V call is TRBV7-9, the J call TRBJ2-7; 8 bases match TRBD2. The V segment lost 1 base and the J segment 2 bases; nucleotides outside the gene matches: 7. Per the germline V gene, CDR1 is SEHNR and CDR2 is FQNEAQ (reference sequence). The CDR3 is 16 amino acids. The CDR3 DNA sequence: TGTGCCAGCAGCTTAGTAGCGGGACCAAAGCCCTACGAGCAGTACTTC. Its protein is CASSLVAGPKPYEQYF.

In regard to this clone: The junction differs from germline at one of its ends, possibly a read error. In the same sample, other DNA sequences code for this CDR3. This chain joins TRBV2 and TRBJ1-6, with D tentatively TRBD1 (5 bases). The germline gives CDR1 SNHLY, CDR2 FYNNEI. The CDR3 is made up of 15 amino acids. The CDR3 coding sequence is TGTGCCAGCATGGATAGCGGGGCGGATAATTCCCCCCTCCACTTT. This gives the protein CASMDSGADNSPLHF.

This clone was seen once. Other DNA sequences in this sample translate to the same CDR3. The rearrangement links TRBV5-1 to TRBJ1-6; perhaps TRBD1 as D (6 bases). Trimming stripped 0 bases from V and 6 bases from J, with 13 bases between. The V gene's germline CDR1 is SGHRS and CDR2 YFSETQ. The CDR3 totals 16 residues. The CDR3 nucleotides read TGCGCCAGCAGCTTGGGGACGGGGGGCCTTAATTCACCCCTCCACTTT. Translating gives CASSLGTGGLNSPLHF.

This chain links TRBV5-4 with TRBJ1-2; D possibly corresponds to TRBD1 (6 bases). The germline V and J ends were trimmed by 4 bases and 7 bases, with 17 bases remaining between them. This CDR3 spans 14 amino acids. Germline CDR1 reads SGHNT; CDR2 reads YYREEE (reference sequence). CDR3: CASSGIQGGGGYTF. CDR3 DNA: TGTGCCAGCAGCGGGATACAGGGTGGGGGTGGCTACACCTTC.

This sequence joins TRBV4-2 and TRBJ2-1, with 11 bases lining up with TRBD2. V was pared by 1 base and J by 7 bases, with 3 bases of the junction left unmatched. This CDR3 spans 15 amino acids. Germline V gene lookup returns CDR1 LGHNA and CDR2 YNFKEQ. The chain's CDR3 is CASSQVAGGPNEQFF. CDR3 nucleotide sequence: TGTGCCAGCAGCCAAGTAGCGGGGGGGCCGAATGAGCAGTTCTTC.

CDR3 region: CASGFTGGEVNEQFF. The CDR3 DNA is TGTGCTAGTGGTTTCACGGGGGGGGAGGTAAATGAGCAGTTCTTC. This chain uses TRBV12-5 with TRBJ2-1; 8 nucleotides agree with TRBD2. Germline loops: CDR1 LGHNT, CDR2 FRNRAP. The CDR3 has 15 amino acids. Trimming took 3 bases from V and 7 from J; bases not matched to a gene: 8.

V and J are TRBV28 and TRBJ2-1; 10 nucleotides agree with TRBD2. Germline lookup yields CDR1 MDHEN and CDR2 SYDVKM. The length of the CDR3 is 11 residues. The junction had 6 bases not matched to a gene; V was cut back by 7 bases and J by 15 bases. CDR3 in amino acids: CASTLAGGLFF. DNA of the CDR3: TGTGCCAGCACCTTAGCGGGGGGCTTGTTCTTC.

This clone came up a few times. V is TRBV14 and J is TRBJ2-7; TRBD2 aligns across 14 bases. CDR1 is SGHDN and CDR2 is FVKESK in the germline V gene. V shed 4 bases and J 2 bases; nucleotides not matched to a gene: 7. The CDR3 extends over 17 amino acids. CDR3 loop: CASSPFGTSGRPYEQYF. CDR3 coding DNA: TGTGCCAGCAGCCCGTTTGGGACTAGCGGGAGACCCTACGAGCAGTACTTC.

This chain links TRBV6-6 with TRBJ1-4; 10 bases are a match to TRBD1. V shed 6 bases and J 0 bases; nucleotides not matched to a gene: 4. Looked up from germline, CDR1 is MNHNY and CDR2 is SVGAGI (reference sequence). This CDR3 is built from 16 residues. The CDR3 nucleotides are TGTGCCAGCAGAACCGGGACAGGGGCAACTAATGAAAAACTGTTTTTT. Protein: CASRTGTGATNEKLFF.

This rearrangement joins TRBV28 to TRBJ1-3; a possible D gene is TRBD1 (5 bases). The CDR3 totals 21 residues. Trimming pared 2 bases from V and 0 bases from J, leaving 26 bases between. Germline CDR1 MDHEN, CDR2 SYDVKM. As DNA, the CDR3 is TGTGCCAGCAGTTTAGGGGCTCATGGCAGGAGGGGTGGTTACTCTGGAAACACCATATATTTT. Residues: CASSLGAHGRRGGYSGNTIYF.

On this clone itself: A junction end diverges from the germline sequence, so it may reflect a read error. The chain combines TRBV6-1 with TRBJ1-3; D not certain. Germline CDR1 and CDR2: MNHNS and SASEGT. The CDR3 has 12 residues. The chain's CDR3 is CASVGLGDTIYF. CDR3 coding DNA: TGTGCCAGCGTAGGTCTTGGAGACACCATATATTTT.

The rearrangement uses TRBV5-1 and TRBJ1-3; no clear D. The germline V and J ends were trimmed by 4 bases and 0 bases, with 8 bases remaining between them. Germline V lookup: CDR1 SGHRS, CDR2 YFSETQ. This CDR3 contains 14 residues. DNA of the CDR3: TGCGCCAGCAGCGGAGGGATCTCTGGAAACACCATATATTTT. This codes for CASSGGISGNTIYF.

The chain uses TRBV5-1 and TRBJ2-2; TRBD2 matches 7 bases. The junction had 10 bases not matched to a gene; V was cut back by 4 bases and J by 4 bases. Looked up from germline, CDR1 is SGHRS and CDR2 is YFSETQ. The CDR3 is 16 amino acids. This chain's CDR3 is CASSPSWTRGTGELFF. In DNA form, the CDR3 reads TGCGCCAGCAGCCCCTCGTGGACTAGGGGCACCGGGGAGCTGTTTTTT. The entire variable domain, with the rest obtained from reference TRBV5-1 and TRBJ2-2, is as follows: KAGVTQTPRYLIKTRGQQVTLSCSPISGHRSVSWYQQTPGQGLQFLFEYFSETQRNKGNFPGRFSGRQFSNSRSEMNVSTLELGDSALYLCASSPSWTRGTGELFFGEGSRLTVL.

The chain links TRBV10-2 to TRBJ2-7; 14 bases match TRBD2. CDR3 length: 17 residues. From germline, CDR1 is WSHSY and CDR2 SAAADI. J lost 4 bases, V lost 3 bases, and 8 bases had no gene match. CDR3 sequence (DNA): TGCGCCAGCAGTGACCGGACTAGCGGGAGGTCGCATTACGAGCAGTACTTC. It yields the protein CASSDRTSGRSHYEQYF.

The V gene is TRBV4-3, the J gene TRBJ1-1; unclear D gene. CDR1 is LGHNA, CDR2 YSLEER, per germline. Trimming stripped 0 bases from V and 3 bases from J, with 14 bases between. The CDR3 is 16 residues long. The DNA of the CDR3 is TGCGCCAGCAGCCAAGATCGGTTCTCCCAATACACTGAAGCTTTCTTT. As protein: CASSQDRFSQYTEAFF.

The rearrangement links TRBV5-8 to TRBJ2-1; D is possibly TRBD2 (5 bases). Looked up from germline, CDR1 is SGHTS and CDR2 is YDEGEE. The CDR3 loop spans 13 amino acids. With 7 bases removed from V and 8 bases from J, the gap between germline ends came to 16 bases. CDR3 sequence reads: CASGGRGRDEQFF. For the CDR3, the DNA is TGTGCCAGCGGAGGTAGAGGGCGGGATGAGCAGTTCTTC.

The rearrangement uses TRBV11-2 and TRBJ2-2; weak D call: TRBD2 (6 bases). Trimming removed 4 bases from V and 4 bases from J, with 13 bases in between. Germline CDR1 is SGHAT and CDR2 is FQNNGV. The CDR3 has 15 amino acids. The CDR3 nucleotides read TGTGCCAGCAGCTCCCGGGACTCATCCACCGGGGAGCTGTTTTTT. Its protein product is CASSSRDSSTGELFF. Complete variable domain (other parts from reference TRBV11-2 and TRBJ2-2): EAGVAQSPRYKIIEKRQSVAFWCNPISGHATLYWYQQILGQGPKLLIQFQNNGVVDDSQLPKDRFSAERLKGVDSTLKIQPAKLEDSAVYLCASSSRDSSTGELFFGEGSRLTVL.